This T cell receptor (beta chain) is from a study of PD-1 blockade in mismatch repair-deficient tumors. Study summary: Enrolled about 2012-2016, patients had progressing, pretreated mismatch repair-deficient cancers of about a dozen types.

All patients were mismatch repair deficient, assessed by either PCR or immunohistochemistry. TCRs were sequenced from a few patients responding to pembrolizumab. The CDR3 has 15 amino acids. The germline gives CDR1 LNHDA, CDR2 SQIVND (reference sequence). V was cut by 4 bases and J by 6 bases, with 15 bases left in between. Concerning this clone: No antigen is known for it.

The study's findings and limits: After pembrolizumab, tumor-resident clones rose rapidly, then generally contracted before radiologic responses.

Using immunoSEQ multiplex PCR, the repertoire was profiled, and TCRdb retains in-frame clones only, with some absent. Seen here are around 120,000 clones, roughly 86% observed once, and the top ten hold 13%. The TCR sequence derives from an adult with mismatch repair-deficient cancer. The V and J genes are TRBV19 and TRBJ2-2; D tentatively reads TRBD1 or TRBD2 (7 bases each). The input for sequencing was peripheral blood, taken 44 weeks after starting pembrolizumab. This CDR3 reads CASSTGGGGSGELFF. In DNA form, the CDR3 reads TGTGCCAGTAGTACTGGGGGAGGGGGCTCCGGGGAGCTGTTTTTT.